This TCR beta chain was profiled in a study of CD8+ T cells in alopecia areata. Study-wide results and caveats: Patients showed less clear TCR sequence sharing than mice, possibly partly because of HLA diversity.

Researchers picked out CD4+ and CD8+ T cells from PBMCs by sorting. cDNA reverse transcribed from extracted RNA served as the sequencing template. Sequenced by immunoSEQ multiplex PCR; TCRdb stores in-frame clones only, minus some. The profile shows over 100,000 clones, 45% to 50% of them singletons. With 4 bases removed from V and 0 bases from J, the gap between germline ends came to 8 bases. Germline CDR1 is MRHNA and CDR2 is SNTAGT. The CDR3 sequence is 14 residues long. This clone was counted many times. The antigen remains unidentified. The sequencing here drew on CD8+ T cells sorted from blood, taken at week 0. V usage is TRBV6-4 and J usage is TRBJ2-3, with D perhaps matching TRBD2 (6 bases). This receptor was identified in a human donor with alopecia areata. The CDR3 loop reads CASSAGTSTDTQYF. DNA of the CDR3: TGTGCCAGCAGTGCCGGGACTAGCACAGATACGCAGTATTTT.